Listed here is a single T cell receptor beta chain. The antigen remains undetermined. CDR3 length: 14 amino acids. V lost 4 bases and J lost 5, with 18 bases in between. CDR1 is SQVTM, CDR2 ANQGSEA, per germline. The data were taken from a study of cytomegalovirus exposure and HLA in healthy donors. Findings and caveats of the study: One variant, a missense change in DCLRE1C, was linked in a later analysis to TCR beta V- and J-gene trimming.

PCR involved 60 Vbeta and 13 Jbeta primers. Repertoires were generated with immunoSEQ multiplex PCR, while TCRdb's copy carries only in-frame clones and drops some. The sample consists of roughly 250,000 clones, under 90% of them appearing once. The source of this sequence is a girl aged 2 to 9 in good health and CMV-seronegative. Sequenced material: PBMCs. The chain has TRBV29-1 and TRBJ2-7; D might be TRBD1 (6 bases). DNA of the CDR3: TGCAGCGTTGTGTCTGGAGTGGGGGCTGACGAGCAGTACTTC. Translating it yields CSVVSGVGADEQYF.